A single sample gave rise to the 11 T cell receptor beta chains below, sequenced in a study of CD8+ T cells in alopecia areata. Treatment in this sample: oral pan-JAK inhibitor, 5-10 mg twice daily. Following RNA extraction, reverse transcription yielded cDNA that acted as the sequencing template. Here immunoSEQ multiplex PCR was the method, and the copy in TCRdb shows in-frame clones only, minus some. The data hold more than 200,000 clones, with approximately 67% observed a single time. The source material was CD4+ T cells sorted from blood, sampled around week 46, from a patient treated with tofacitinib. These receptors were taken from a human donor with alopecia areata.

The V call is TRBV29-1, the J call TRBJ2-2; no definite D call. V was shortened by 4 bases and J by 2 bases, with 11 bases between the two germline ends. Germline CDR1 reads SQVTM; CDR2 reads ANQGSEA. CDR3 length equals 14 residues. The CDR3, as DNA: TGCAGCGTTGGCTACAGACTTAACACCGGGGAGCTGTTTTTT. Its protein is CSVGYRLNTGELFF.

This clone was seen just once. This chain joins TRBV2 and TRBJ1-2; D uncertain. In germline, CDR1 is SNHLY, CDR2 FYNNEI. V was pared by 10 bases and J by 2 bases, with 14 bases between. There are 13 residues in the CDR3. For the CDR3, the DNA is TGTGCCATCCCCCCCCCTGGGAACTATGGCTACACCTTC. Encoded protein: CAIPPPGNYGYTF. The full variable domain, in which reference TRBV2 and TRBJ1-2 provide the parts outside the CDR3, is EPEVTQTPSHQVTQMGQEVILRCVPISNHLYFYWYRQILGQKVEFLVSFYNNEISEKSEIFDDQFSVERPDGSNFTLKIRSTKLEDSAMYFCAIPPPGNYGYTFGSGTRLTVV.

The rearrangement joins TRBV15 to TRBJ2-3; D might be TRBD2 (5 bases). In germline, CDR1 is LNHNV, CDR2 YYDKDF (reference sequence). The CDR3 is 16 amino acids. The V end lost 1 base, the J end lost 3 bases, and 14 bases lay between the germline ends. The CDR3 nucleotides are TGTGCCACCAGCAGAGGAGGAGAGGGTTATACAGATACGCAGTATTTT. It specifies CATSRGGEGYTDTQYF.

The chain combines TRBV29-1 with TRBJ1-2; no clear D gene. The germline V and J ends were trimmed by 4 bases and 6 bases, with 12 bases remaining between them. Per the germline V gene, CDR1 is SQVTM and CDR2 is ANQGSEA. The CDR3 is made up of 12 amino acids. CDR3 loop: CSVVKGVDGYTF. CDR3 nucleotides: TGCAGCGTTGTTAAGGGCGTAGATGGCTACACCTTC.

Only one count was recorded for this clone. J is TRBJ2-7 and V is TRBV11-3; possibly TRBD2 for D (6 bases). Trimming pared 1 base from V and 3 bases from J, leaving 7 bases between. The CDR3 length is 13 residues. Germline values: CDR1 SGHNT, CDR2 YENEEA. The CDR3, as DNA: TGTGCCAGCAGCTTAGGGCGGGACTACGAGCAGTACTTC. This gives the protein CASSLGRDYEQYF.

The chain combines TRBV7-3 with TRBJ2-2, with D unresolved. The CDR3 is 12 amino acids. V lost 5 bases and J lost 7, with 8 bases in between. The germline CDR1 and CDR2 sequences are SGHTA and FQGTGA. The CDR3 nucleotides read TGTGCCAGCAGCCTCCCAGGCGGGGAGCTGTTTTTT. It translates to CASSLPGGELFF.

The chain combines TRBV9 with TRBJ1-1; unclear D gene. Trimming shortened V by 4 bases and J by 1 base, and 8 bases separated the two germline ends. Germline V gene lookup returns CDR1 SGDLS and CDR2 YYNGEE. The CDR3 runs 13 residues. CDR3 in DNA: TGTGCCAGCAGCTTAACACAGAACACTGAAGCTTTCTTT. It yields the protein CASSLTQNTEAFF.

The chain links TRBV4-3 to TRBJ1-5; D is undetermined. V lost 3 bases, J lost 0 bases, and 9 bases lay in between. Germline V gives CDR1 LGHNA, CDR2 YSLEER. This CDR3 contains 15 residues. The CDR3 spells CASSQNTYSNQPQHF. CDR3 DNA sequence: TGCGCCAGCAGCCAGAACACTTATAGCAATCAGCCCCAGCATTTT.

This clone was seen only once. The V and J genes are TRBV9 and TRBJ2-2; the D is unclear. Germline V gene data show CDR1 as SGDLS and CDR2 as YYNGEE. With 0 bases removed from V and 0 bases from J, the gap between germline ends came to 15 bases. CDR3 length equals 18 residues. The CDR3 bases are TGTGCCAGCAGCGTAGCTACGAGTGAAGCCGCGAACACCGGGGAGCTGTTTTTT. Its translation is CASSVATSEAANTGELFF.

This clone has only a few counts. The chain is built from TRBV29-1 and TRBJ2-2; 10 nucleotides line up with TRBD1. The length of the CDR3 is 15 residues. With V trimmed by 7 bases and J by 7 bases, 12 bases remained unmatched. Germline CDR1 reads SQVTM; CDR2 reads ANQGSEA. CDR3 sequence (DNA): TGCAGCGGCGCAATGACAGGGGGCGAGATCGGGGAGCTGTTTTTT. As protein: CSGAMTGGEIGELFF.

The gene calls are TRBV29-1 and TRBJ1-1; D is perhaps TRBD1 (5 bases). Germline V CDR1 and CDR2: SQVTM, ANQGSEA. The CDR3 contains 13 residues. Trimming took off 7 bases at V and 0 bases at J, with 12 bases between the two ends. The CDR3 region has the DNA TGCAGCGCTCCGACAGAGATGAACACTGAAGCTTTCTTT. It encodes CSAPTEMNTEAFF. The variable domain in full, with the rest retrieved from reference TRBV29-1 and TRBJ1-1, is SAVISQKPSRDICQRGTSLTIQCQVDSQVTMMFWYRQQPGQSLTLIATANQGSEATYESGFVIDKFPISRPNLTFSTLTVSNMSPEDSSIYLCSAPTEMNTEAFFGQGTRLTVV.